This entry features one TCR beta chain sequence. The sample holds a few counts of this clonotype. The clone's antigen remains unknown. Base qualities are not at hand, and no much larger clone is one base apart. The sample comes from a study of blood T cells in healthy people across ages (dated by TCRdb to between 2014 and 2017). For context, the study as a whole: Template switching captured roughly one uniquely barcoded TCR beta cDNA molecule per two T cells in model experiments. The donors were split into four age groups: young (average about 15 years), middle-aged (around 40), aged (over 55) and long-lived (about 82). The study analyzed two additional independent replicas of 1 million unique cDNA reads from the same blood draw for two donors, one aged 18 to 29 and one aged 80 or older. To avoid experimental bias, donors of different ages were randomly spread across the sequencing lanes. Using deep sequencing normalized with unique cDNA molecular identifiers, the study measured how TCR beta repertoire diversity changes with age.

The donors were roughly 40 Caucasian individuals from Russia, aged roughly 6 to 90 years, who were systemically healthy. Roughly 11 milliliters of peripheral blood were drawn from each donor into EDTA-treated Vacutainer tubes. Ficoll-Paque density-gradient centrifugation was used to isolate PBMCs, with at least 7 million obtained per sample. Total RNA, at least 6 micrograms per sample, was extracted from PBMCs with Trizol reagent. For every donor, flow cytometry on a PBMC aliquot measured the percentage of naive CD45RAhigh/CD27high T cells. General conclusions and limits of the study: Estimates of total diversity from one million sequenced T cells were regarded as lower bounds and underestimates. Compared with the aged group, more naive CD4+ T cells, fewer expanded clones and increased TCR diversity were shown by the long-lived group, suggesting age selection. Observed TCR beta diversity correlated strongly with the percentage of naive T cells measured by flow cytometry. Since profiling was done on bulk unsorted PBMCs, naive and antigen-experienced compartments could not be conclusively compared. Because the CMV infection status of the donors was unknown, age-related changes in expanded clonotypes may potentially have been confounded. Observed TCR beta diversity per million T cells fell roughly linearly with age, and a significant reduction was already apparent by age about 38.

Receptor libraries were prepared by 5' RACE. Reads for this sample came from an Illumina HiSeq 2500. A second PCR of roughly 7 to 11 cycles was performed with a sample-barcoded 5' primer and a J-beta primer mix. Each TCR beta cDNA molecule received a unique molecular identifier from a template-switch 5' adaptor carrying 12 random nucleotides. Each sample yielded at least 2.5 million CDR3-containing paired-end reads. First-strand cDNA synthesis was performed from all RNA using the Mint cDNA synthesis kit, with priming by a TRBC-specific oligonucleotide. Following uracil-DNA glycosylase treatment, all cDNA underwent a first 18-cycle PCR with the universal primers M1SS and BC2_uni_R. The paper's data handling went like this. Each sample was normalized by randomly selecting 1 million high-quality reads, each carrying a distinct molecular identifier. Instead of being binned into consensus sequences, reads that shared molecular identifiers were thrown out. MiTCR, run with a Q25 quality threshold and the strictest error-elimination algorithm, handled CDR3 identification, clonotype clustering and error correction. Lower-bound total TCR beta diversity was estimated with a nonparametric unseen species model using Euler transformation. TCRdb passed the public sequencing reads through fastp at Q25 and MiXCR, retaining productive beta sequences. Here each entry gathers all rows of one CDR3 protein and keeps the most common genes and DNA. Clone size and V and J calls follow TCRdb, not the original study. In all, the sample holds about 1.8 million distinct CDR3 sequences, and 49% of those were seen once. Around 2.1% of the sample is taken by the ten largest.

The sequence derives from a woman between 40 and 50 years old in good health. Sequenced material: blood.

The nucleotide sequence reads TGTGCCACCAGTGGCAGGGAGCACTATGGCTACACCTTC. The translation is CATSGREHYGYTF. The chain is encoded by TRBV24-1 joined to TRBJ1-2; TRBD1 is a possible D gene, resting on 5 matching bases. From its cysteine to its phenylalanine, the CDR3 spans 13 amino acids. Just CDR3 DNA is preserved here, 39 bases in frame from base 1. V was cut back by 5 bases and J by 3 bases, leaving a gap of 9 bases between them. CDR1 is given as KGHDR and CDR2 as SFDVKD, both from the germline V gene.